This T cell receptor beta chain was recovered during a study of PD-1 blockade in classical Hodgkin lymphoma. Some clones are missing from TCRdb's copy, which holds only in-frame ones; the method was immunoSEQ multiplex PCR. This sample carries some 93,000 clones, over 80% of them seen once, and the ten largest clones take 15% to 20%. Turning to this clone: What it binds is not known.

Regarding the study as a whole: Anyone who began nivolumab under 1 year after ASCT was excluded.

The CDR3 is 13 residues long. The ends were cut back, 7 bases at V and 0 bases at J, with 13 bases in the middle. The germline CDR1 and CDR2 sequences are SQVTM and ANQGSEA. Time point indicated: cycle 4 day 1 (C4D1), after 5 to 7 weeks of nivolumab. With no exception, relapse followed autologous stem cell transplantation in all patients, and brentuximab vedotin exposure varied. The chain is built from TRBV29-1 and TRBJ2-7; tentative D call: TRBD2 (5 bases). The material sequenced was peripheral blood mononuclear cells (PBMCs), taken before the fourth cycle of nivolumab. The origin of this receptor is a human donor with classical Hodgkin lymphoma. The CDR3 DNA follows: TGCAGCGCTTGGACGGGAAGCTCCTACGAGCAGTACTTC. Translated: CSAWTGSSYEQYF.